What follows is one TCR beta chain and its context. The data derive from a study of T cells expressing NK-cell markers. The CDR3 spans 18 residues. The germline gives CDR1 SNHLY, CDR2 FYNNEI. With the 5' RACE reads reprocessed, TCRdb shows one record per CDR3 protein and no DNA. The listing records about 260,000 distinct CDR3 sequences. The TCR comes from a man between 18 and 29 years old in good health. V is TRBV2 and J is TRBJ2-1; absent DNA, TCRdb's TRBD1 call cannot be checked. The material sequenced was blood T cells: a sorted CD56 or NKG2C T cell subset, CD4+ or CD8+ T cells, or bulk PBMC T cells (not recorded which). The CDR3 sequence is CASSESRDRGSSYNEQFF. Drawing the rest from reference TRBV2 and TRBJ2-1, the complete variable domain is EPEVTQTPSHQVTQMGQEVILRCVPISNHLYFYWYRQILGQKVEFLVSFYNNEISEKSEIFDDQFSVERPDGSNFTLKIRSTKLEDSAMYFCASSESRDRGSSYNEQFFGPGTRLTVL.